This TCR beta chain was retrieved from a study of human T cells and chemical hapten exposure. For the study at large: Slight differences in pooled library volume were the main source of varying TCR yields across samples.

Time point: healthy volunteer bleed at 6 weeks. Total RNA was extracted from unfractionated whole blood. During construction of the library, unique molecular identifiers were attached to individual cDNA molecules for quantitative, reproducible TCR counting. TCRdb reprocessed the RACE reads via MiXCR and lists one record per CDR3 protein. The sample has 65,000 or so distinct CDR3 sequences, under 7.5% seen once; the top ten hold around 3.4%. The V gene lost 3 bases and the J gene lost 3 bases, with 15 bases spanning the gap. Germline loops: CDR1 LGHDT, CDR2 YNNKEL (reference sequence). The length of the CDR3 is 16 residues. This clonotype was seen at least ten times.

Sequencing input: whole blood. This sequence joins TRBV3-1 and TRBJ2-1, with a weak D call TRBD1 (5 bases). This TCR derives from a female donor in good health. Some clones in this sample may be carry-over from other donors' samples. CDR3 sequence reads: CASSHGQHILYNEQFF. The CDR3 bases are TGTGCCAGCAGCCACGGACAACATATTCTCTACAATGAGCAGTTCTTC.